Sequencing of this T cell receptor beta chain was carried out in a study of OX40 agonist ivuxolimab in advanced cancers. The wider study: Hepatocellular carcinoma, melanoma, renal cell or head and neck cancer occurred in dose-escalation patients.

Generated by immunoSEQ multiplex PCR, the TCRdb table keeps only in-frame clones and is missing some. The sample shows about 71,000 clones, 80% to 85% of them seen only once. V lost 6 bases, J lost 8 bases, and 10 bases stayed unmatched. This CDR3 is built from 14 residues. Germline-derived CDR1 and CDR2 are SGHVS and FQNEAQ. This specimen consisted of CD4+ or CD8+ T cells sorted from blood, obtained in a trial of the OX40 agonist ivuxolimab. The V call is TRBV7-8, the J call TRBJ2-1; 7 bases are shared with TRBD1. The sequence derives from an adult with an advanced solid tumor such as melanoma, head and neck, liver or kidney cancer. The CDR3 spells CASRTGLVIDEQFF. The CDR3 DNA follows: TGTGCCAGCAGGACAGGGCTAGTTATAGATGAGCAGTTCTTC.